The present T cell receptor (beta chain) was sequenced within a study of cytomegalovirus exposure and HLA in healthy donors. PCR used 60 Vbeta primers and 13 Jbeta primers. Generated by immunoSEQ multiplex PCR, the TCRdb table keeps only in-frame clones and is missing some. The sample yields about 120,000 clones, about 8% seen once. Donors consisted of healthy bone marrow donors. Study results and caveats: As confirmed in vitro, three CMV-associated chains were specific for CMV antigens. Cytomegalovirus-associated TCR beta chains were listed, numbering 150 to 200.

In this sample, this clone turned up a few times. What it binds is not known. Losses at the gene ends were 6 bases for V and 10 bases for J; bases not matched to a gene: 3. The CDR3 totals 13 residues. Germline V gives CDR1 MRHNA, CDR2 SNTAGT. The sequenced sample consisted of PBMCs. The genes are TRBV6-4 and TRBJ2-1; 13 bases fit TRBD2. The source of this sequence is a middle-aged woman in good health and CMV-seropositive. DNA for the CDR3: TGTGCCAGCAGCGTACTAGCGGGGGGGGAGCAGTTCTTC. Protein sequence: CASSVLAGGEQFF.